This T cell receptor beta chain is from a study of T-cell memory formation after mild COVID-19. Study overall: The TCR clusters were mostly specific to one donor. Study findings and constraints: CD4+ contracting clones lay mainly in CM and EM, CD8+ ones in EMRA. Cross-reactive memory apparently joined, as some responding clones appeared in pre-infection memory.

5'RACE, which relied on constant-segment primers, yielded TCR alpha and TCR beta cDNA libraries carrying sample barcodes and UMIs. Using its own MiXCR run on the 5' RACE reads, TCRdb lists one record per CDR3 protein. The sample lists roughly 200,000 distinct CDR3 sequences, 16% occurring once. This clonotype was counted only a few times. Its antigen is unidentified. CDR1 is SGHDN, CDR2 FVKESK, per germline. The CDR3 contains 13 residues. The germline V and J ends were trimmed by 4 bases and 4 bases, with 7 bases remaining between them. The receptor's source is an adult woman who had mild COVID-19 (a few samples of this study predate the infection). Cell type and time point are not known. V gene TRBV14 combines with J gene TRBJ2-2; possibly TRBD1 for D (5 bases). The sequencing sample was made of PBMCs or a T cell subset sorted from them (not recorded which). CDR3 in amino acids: CASSRQFTGELFF. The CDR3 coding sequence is TGTGCCAGCAGCCGACAGTTCACCGGGGAGCTGTTTTTT.